The entry below gives a single TCR beta chain sequence along with its context. The junction had 12 bases not matched to a gene; V was cut back by 0 bases and J by 4 bases. The CDR3 loop spans 18 amino acids. The germline CDR1 and CDR2 sequences are MNHEY and SMNVEV (reference sequence). The sample originates from a study of CD8 T cells in Susac syndrome. An input of about 0.5 to 1 ug of RNA was subjected to reverse transcription using random hexamers. TCR beta CDR3 was amplified by immunoSEQ multiplex PCR. This amplification extended across 54 Vbeta and 13 Jbeta segments. TCRdb used MiXCR to reprocess the immunoSEQ multiplex PCR reads, holding one entry per CDR3 protein. The sample contains about 280,000 distinct CDR3 sequences, about 85% of which appear only once. The T cells that were sequenced for TCR beta were CD8+ and CD4+ cells from blood. Negative isolation was applied to CD8+ and CD4+ T cells, and FACS enrichment was applied to TEMRA cells.

Sequencing was carried out using CD8+ T cells from PBMCs. V gene TRBV27 combines with J gene TRBJ2-7, with 10 bases matching TRBD2. The receptor's source is a human donor with multiple sclerosis. DNA for the CDR3: TGTGCCAGCAGTTTATCCACAGCGGGAGGGCCGGGGGGATACGAGCAGTACTTC. Amino acids: CASSLSTAGGPGGYEQYF.